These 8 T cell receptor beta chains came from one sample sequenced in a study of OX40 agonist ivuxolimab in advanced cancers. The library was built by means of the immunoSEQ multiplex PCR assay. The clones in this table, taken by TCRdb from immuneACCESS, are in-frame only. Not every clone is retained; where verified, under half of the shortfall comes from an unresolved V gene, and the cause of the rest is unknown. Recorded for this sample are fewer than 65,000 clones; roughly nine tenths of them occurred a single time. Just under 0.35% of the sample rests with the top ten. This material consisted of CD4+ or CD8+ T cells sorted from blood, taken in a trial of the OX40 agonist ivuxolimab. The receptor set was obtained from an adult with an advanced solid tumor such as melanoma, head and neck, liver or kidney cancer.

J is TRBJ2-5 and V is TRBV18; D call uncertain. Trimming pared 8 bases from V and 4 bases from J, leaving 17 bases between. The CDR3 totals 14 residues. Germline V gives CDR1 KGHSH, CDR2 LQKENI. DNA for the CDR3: TGTGCCAGCCTCTTCACGCAGCAGTTAGAGACCCAGTACTTC. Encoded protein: CASLFTQQLETQYF. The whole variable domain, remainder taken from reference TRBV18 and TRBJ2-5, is NAGVMQNPRHLVRRRGQEARLRCSPMKGHSHVYWYRQLPEEGLKFMVYLQKENIIDESGMPKERFSAEFPKEGPSILRIQQVVRGDSAAYFCASLFTQQLETQYFGPGTRLLVL.

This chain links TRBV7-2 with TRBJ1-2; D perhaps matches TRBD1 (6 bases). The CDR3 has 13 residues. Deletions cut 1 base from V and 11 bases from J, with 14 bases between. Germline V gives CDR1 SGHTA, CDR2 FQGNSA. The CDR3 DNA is TGTGCCAGCAGCTTAGGGGCAACAGGGTTTTACACCTTC. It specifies CASSLGATGFYTF.

CDR3 sequence reads: CASSPGGFNEKLFF. In DNA, the CDR3 is TGTGCCAGCAGCCCCGGGGGGTTTAATGAAAAACTGTTTTTT. This sequence joins TRBV9 and TRBJ1-4, with D possibly TRBD1 on 5 matching bases. Trimming shortened V by 4 bases and J by 4 bases, and 11 bases separated the two germline ends. The CDR3 sequence is 14 residues long. Germline lookup yields CDR1 SGDLS and CDR2 YYNGEE.

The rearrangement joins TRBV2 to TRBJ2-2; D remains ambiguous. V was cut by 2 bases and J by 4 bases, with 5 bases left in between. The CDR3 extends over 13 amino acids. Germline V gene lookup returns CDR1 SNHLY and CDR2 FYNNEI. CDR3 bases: TGTGCCAGCAGTGAAATTGTCACCGGGGAGCTGTTTTTT. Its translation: CASSEIVTGELFF.

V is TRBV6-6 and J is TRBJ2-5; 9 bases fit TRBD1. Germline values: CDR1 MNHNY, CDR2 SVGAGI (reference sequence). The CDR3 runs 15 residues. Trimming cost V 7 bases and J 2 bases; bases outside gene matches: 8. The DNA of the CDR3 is TGTGCCAGCACTCCCTCGACAGGGGGACAAGAGACCCAGTACTTC. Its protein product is CASTPSTGGQETQYF.

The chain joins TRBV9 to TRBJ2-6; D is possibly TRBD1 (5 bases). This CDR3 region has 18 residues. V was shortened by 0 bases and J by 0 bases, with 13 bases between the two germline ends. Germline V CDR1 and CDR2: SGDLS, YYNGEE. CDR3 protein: CASSVGGPASSGANVLTF. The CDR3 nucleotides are TGTGCCAGCAGCGTAGGGGGCCCAGCTAGCTCTGGGGCCAACGTCCTGACTTTC.

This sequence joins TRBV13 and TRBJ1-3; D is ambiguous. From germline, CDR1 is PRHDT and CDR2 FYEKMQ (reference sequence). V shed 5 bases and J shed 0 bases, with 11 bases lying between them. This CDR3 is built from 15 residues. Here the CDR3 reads CASSPGGLSGNTIYF. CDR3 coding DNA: TGTGCCAGCAGCCCAGGAGGGCTCTCTGGAAACACCATATATTTT.

The chain's CDR3 is CASSHTGLAEQETQYF. The CDR3 DNA follows: TGTGCCAGCAGCCATACAGGACTAGCGGAACAAGAGACCCAGTACTTC. The V gene is TRBV14, the J gene TRBJ2-5, with 10 bases lining up with TRBD2. V shed 3 bases, J shed 2 bases, and the junction held 6 bases outside the gene matches. Germline V gene lookup returns CDR1 SGHDN and CDR2 FVKESK. This CDR3 is built from 16 residues.